Ten or more counts support the clone carrying this TCR beta chain. Germline V gene lookup returns CDR1 SGHTA and CDR2 FQGNSA. This CDR3 contains 15 residues. The ends lost 5 bases at V and 0 bases at J; junction bases unmatched: 4. The authors isolated at least 6.5 million PBMCs per sample. A second PCR of roughly 7 to 11 cycles used a sample-barcoded 5' primer and a J-beta primer mix. TCRdb analysed the 5' RACE reads with MiXCR anew, one entry per CDR3 protein. The sample consists of about 670,000 distinct CDR3 sequences, approximately 52% of them appearing once. These data come from a study of blood T cells in healthy people across ages.

The specimen sequenced was blood. The chain couples TRBV7-2 to TRBJ2-1; TRBD2 matches at 7 bases. This TCR derives from an elderly woman in good health. CDR3 sequence: CASSRLADSYNEQFF. The CDR3 coding sequence is TGTGCCAGCAGCCGACTAGCTGACTCCTACAATGAGCAGTTCTTC.